What follows are 11 T cell receptor beta chains derived from one specimen sequenced in a study of T cell changes during pregnancy in multiple sclerosis. Assay used: immunoSEQ multiplex PCR; TCRdb lists only in-frame clones, some missing. This sample yields around 70,000 clones, of which roughly 92% are seen a single time; around 1.6% belongs to the top ten. The source was peripheral blood, collected in the first trimester of pregnancy. The receptors here all came from a female donor in good health, enrolled as a control in a pregnancy study.

The rearrangement uses TRBV5-4 and TRBJ2-7, with 8 positions matching TRBD2. This CDR3 spans 15 amino acids. With V trimmed by 1 base and J by 10 bases, 13 bases remained unmatched. The germline V gene has CDR1 SGHNT and CDR2 YYREEE (reference sequence). The CDR3 loop is CASSLSPTQTSDQYF. The CDR3 DNA is TGTGCCAGCAGCTTGTCCCCCACACAGACTAGCGATCAGTACTTC.

The chain is built from TRBV5-6 and TRBJ2-1; 7 bases align to TRBD1. V shed 4 bases and J 11 bases; nucleotides not matched to a gene: 18. The CDR3 sequence is 16 residues long. Germline V gives CDR1 SGHDT, CDR2 YYEEEE. CDR3 sequence (DNA): TGTGCCAGCAGCCCGGCGGGCGACAGGGAGAGGGGAAAGCAGTTCTTC. This codes for CASSPAGDRERGKQFF.

The chain joins TRBV7-2 to TRBJ2-1; 8 bases fit TRBD1. Per germline, CDR1 SGHTA and CDR2 FQGNSA. Trimming at V came to 7 bases and at J to 5 bases, leaving 10 bases not matched to a gene. This CDR3 spans 15 amino acids. The CDR3 here is CASKGQGKSDNEQFF. The CDR3 bases are TGTGCCAGCAAAGGACAGGGTAAATCGGACAATGAGCAGTTCTTC.

The rearrangement uses TRBV5-1 and TRBJ2-7; D may be TRBD1 (9 bases). CDR1 SGHRS and CDR2 YFSETQ come from the germline V gene. Trimming took off 4 bases at V and 3 bases at J, with 17 bases between the two ends. The CDR3 extends over 15 amino acids. In DNA, the CDR3 is TGCGCCAGCAGCCCGGGGGGGACAGGGAGCTACGAGCAGTACTTC. This sequence encodes CASSPGGTGSYEQYF.

This clone was recorded only once. V usage is TRBV4-1 and J usage is TRBJ2-7; 10 positions match TRBD1. Trimming cost V 0 bases and J 3 bases; bases outside gene matches: 5. Germline V CDR1 and CDR2: MGHRA, YSYEKL. The CDR3 totals 16 residues. Written as DNA, the CDR3 is TGCGCCAGCAGCCAAGACCGGGACAGGGGAATCTACGAGCAGTACTTC. This codes for CASSQDRDRGIYEQYF.

The chain uses TRBV6-5 and TRBJ2-7; D is uncertain. CDR3 length: 14 residues. V was pared by 5 bases and J by 0 bases, with 11 bases between. Germline loops: CDR1 MNHEY, CDR2 SVGAGI. The CDR3 DNA is TGTGCCAGCAGTAATGGGCCCAGCTCCTACGAGCAGTACTTC. This codes for CASSNGPSSYEQYF.

J is TRBJ2-5 and V is TRBV13; 11 bases align to TRBD2. The CDR3 is 16 amino acids. Germline V gives CDR1 PRHDT, CDR2 FYEKMQ (reference sequence). V shed 8 bases and J 1 base; nucleotides not matched to a gene: 9. Written as DNA, the CDR3 is TGTGCCAGCTCCCCAGTTGGGACTAGCGGCCAAGAGACCCAGTACTTC. Translation: CASSPVGTSGQETQYF.

Worth noting for this clone: The same CDR3 arises from other DNA sequences in this sample as well. The rearrangement uses TRBV28 and TRBJ2-5; the D gene is possibly TRBD2 (5 bases). Germline V CDR1 and CDR2: MDHEN, SYDVKM. This CDR3 is 12 amino acids long. The V end lost 6 bases, the J end lost 5 bases, and 10 bases lay between the germline ends. CDR3 amino acids: CASSSPGETQYF. In nucleotides, the CDR3 is TGTGCCAGCAGCTCCCCGGGGGAGACCCAGTACTTC.

This sequence joins TRBV7-9 and TRBJ2-7, with 13 bases identical to TRBD2. CDR3 length: 14 residues. J lost 7 bases, V lost 5 bases, and 5 bases had no gene match. The V gene's germline CDR1 is SEHNR and CDR2 FQNEAQ (reference sequence). The CDR3 nucleotides read TGTGCCAGCAGCGAACTAGCGGGAGGGGAAGAGCAGTACTTC. Translated, it gives CASSELAGGEEQYF. Full variable domain (outside the CDR3, taken from reference TRBV7-9 and TRBJ2-7): DTGVSQNPRHKITKRGQNVTFRCDPISEHNRLYWYRQTLGQGPEFLTYFQNEAQLEKSRLLSDRFSAERPKGSFSTLEIQRTEQGDSAMYLCASSELAGGEEQYFGPGTRLTVT.

V usage is TRBV1 and J usage is TRBJ1-5; the DNA was not compared with TRBD1, the D call given in the table. TRBV1 is deemed a pseudogene. The CDR3 consists of 16 residues. CDR3 DNA: TGCACCAGCAGCCAAGAAGTAAAAGGGACAAATCAGCCCCAGCATTTT. Its protein product is CTSSQEVKGTNQPQHF.

The gene calls are TRBV5-1 and TRBJ2-1, with no clear D. Germline CDR1 is SGHRS and CDR2 is YFSETQ. The CDR3 consists of 15 residues. Deletions cut 3 bases from V and 2 bases from J, with 12 bases between. CDR3 in DNA: TGCGCCAGCAGCTCCGGGTCCATAACCTACAATGAGCAGTTCTTC. This encodes CASSSGSITYNEQFF.